The subject of this entry is one T cell receptor beta chain. The CDR3 length is 14 residues. V shed 1 base and J shed 3 bases, with 10 bases lying between them. Germline CDR1 and CDR2: SGHTA and FQGNSA. These data originate in a study of OX40 agonist ivuxolimab in advanced cancers. TCRdb's copy holds only in-frame clones and misses some; the assay was immunoSEQ multiplex PCR. The top ten hold roughly 3% of the sample, which has 55,000 to 70,000 clones, roughly 82% seen once. The gene calls are TRBV7-2 and TRBJ2-7, with D possibly being TRBD1 (6 bases). This specimen was CD4+ or CD8+ T cells sorted from blood, taken in a trial of the OX40 agonist ivuxolimab. The receptor comes from an adult with an advanced solid tumor such as melanoma, head and neck, liver or kidney cancer. CDR3 amino acids: CASSLDRVYYEQYF. The CDR3 bases are TGTGCCAGCAGCTTAGACAGGGTTTACTACGAGCAGTACTTC.